The entry that follows covers one T cell receptor (beta chain) sequence. Its antigen is not known. The data are from a study of cytomegalovirus exposure and HLA in healthy donors. The PCR had 60 Vbeta and 13 Jbeta primers. TCRdb keeps only in-frame clones here, not all; method: immunoSEQ multiplex PCR. Among some 190,000 clones listed, roughly three quarters were seen once. After removal of 2 bases from V and 0 bases from J, the junction contained 6 bases not matched to a gene. Germline loops: CDR1 SGHKS, CDR2 YYEKEE (reference sequence). The CDR3 has 16 residues. Regarding the study as a whole: The classifier reportedly diagnosed cytomegalovirus status with high specificity and sensitivity.

Sequencing was carried out using PBMCs. This TCR was recovered from a woman between 50 and 59 years old in good health and CMV-seronegative. The genes are TRBV5-5 and TRBJ2-3; 7 positions agree with TRBD2. For the CDR3, the DNA is TGTGCCAGCAGCTTAGGGAGCGGGGCTAGCACAGATACGCAGTATTTT. Translated, it gives CASSLGSGASTDTQYF.